One T cell receptor beta chain is described in this entry. Its antigen is not identified. The sample belongs to a study of cytomegalovirus exposure and HLA in healthy donors. The PCR was carried out with 60 Vbeta primers and 13 Jbeta primers. Measured with immunoSEQ multiplex PCR; TCRdb has only the in-frame clones, and not every one. The sample yields under 200,000 clones, 80% to 90% seen once. This CDR3 has 15 residues. The germline V gene encodes CDR1 ENHRY and CDR2 SYGVKD. V trimming: 11 bases; J trimming: 0 bases; junction bases outside the gene matches: 10. General study results and limits: In a later analysis, specific HLA alleles were associated with around 17,000 TCR beta sequences at a 0.05 false discovery rate. According to an earlier analysis, most TCR beta V segments yielded productive rearrangements about 87% or about 30% of the time.

This chain uses TRBV10-3 with TRBJ2-3; 8 nucleotides match TRBD1. The TCR comes from a woman between 50 and 59 years old in good health and CMV-seronegative. Sequencing used PBMCs. CDR3 protein: CASQGALSSTDTQYF. The DNA of the CDR3 is TGTGCCTCTCAGGGGGCCCTCTCTAGCACAGATACGCAGTATTTT.